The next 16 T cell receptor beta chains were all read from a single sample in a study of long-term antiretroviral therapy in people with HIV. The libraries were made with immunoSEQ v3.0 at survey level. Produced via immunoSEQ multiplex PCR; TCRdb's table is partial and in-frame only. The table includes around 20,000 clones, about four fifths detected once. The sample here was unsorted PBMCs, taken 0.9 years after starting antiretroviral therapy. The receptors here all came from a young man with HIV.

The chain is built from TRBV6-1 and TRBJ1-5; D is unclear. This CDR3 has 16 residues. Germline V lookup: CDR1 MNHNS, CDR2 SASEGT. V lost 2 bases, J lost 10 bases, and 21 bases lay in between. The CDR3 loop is CASSEQGRAGQGPQHF. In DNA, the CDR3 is TGTGCCAGCAGTGAACAAGGTCGAGCAGGCCAAGGACCCCAGCATTTT.

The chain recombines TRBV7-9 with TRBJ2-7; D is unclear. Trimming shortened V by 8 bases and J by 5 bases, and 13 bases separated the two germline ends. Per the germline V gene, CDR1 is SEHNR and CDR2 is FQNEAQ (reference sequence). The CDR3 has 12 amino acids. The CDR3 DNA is TGTGCCAGCGCCAAACCGAGGCACGAGCAGTACTTC. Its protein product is CASAKPRHEQYF.

The CDR3 is CAAQTGGRNEQFF. CDR3 coding DNA: TGTGCCGCACAGACCGGGGGGCGGAATGAGCAGTTCTTC. This chain uses TRBV6-6 with TRBJ2-1, with a weak D call TRBD2 (7 bases). Germline V gene lookup returns CDR1 MNHNY and CDR2 SVGAGI (reference sequence). The CDR3 contains 13 residues. Trimming took 11 bases from V and 7 from J, leaving 18 bases between them.

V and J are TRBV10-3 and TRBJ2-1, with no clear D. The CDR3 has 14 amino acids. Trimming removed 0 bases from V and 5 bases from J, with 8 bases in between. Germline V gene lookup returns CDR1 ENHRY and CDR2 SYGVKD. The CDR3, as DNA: TGTGCCATCAGTGAGTCGAACCGGGACAATGAGCAGTTCTTC. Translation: CAISESNRDNEQFF.

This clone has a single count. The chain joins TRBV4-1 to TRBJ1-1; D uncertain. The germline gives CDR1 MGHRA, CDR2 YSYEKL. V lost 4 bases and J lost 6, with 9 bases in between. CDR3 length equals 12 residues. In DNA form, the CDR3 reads TGCGCCAGCAGCCCGGGAGTTTCTGAAGCTTTCTTT. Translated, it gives CASSPGVSEAFF.

This chain's CDR3 is CASCPLVSAYNEQFF. CDR3 sequence (DNA): TGCGCCAGCTGCCCCCTTGTCAGCGCGTACAATGAGCAGTTCTTC. This rearrangement joins TRBV4-1 to TRBJ2-1; no clear D. The CDR3 totals 15 residues. Germline lookup yields CDR1 MGHRA and CDR2 YSYEKL. V dropped 8 bases and J dropped 4 bases, with 18 bases sitting between them.

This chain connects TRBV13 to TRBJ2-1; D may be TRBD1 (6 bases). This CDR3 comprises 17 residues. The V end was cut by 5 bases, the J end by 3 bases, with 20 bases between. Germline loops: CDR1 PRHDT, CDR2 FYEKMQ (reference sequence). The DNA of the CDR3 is TGTGCCAGCAGCCTACGAGGTTATGGGGGCCTCTACAATGAGCAGTTCTTC. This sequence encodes CASSLRGYGGLYNEQFF.

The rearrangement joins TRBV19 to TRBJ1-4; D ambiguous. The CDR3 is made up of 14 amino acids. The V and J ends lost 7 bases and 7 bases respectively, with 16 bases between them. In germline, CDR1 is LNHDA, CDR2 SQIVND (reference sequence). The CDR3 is CASTISGWGEKLFF. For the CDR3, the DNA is TGTGCCAGTACGATCTCGGGCTGGGGTGAAAAACTGTTTTTT.

CDR3 sequence (DNA): TGTGCCAGCAGCGTAGAACAGGGTGGCCAAGAGACCCAGTACTTC. Encoded protein: CASSVEQGGQETQYF. The V gene is TRBV9, the J gene TRBJ2-5, with D tentatively TRBD1 (6 bases). The V end lost 0 bases, the J end lost 1 base, and 10 bases lay between the germline ends. The CDR3 has 15 residues. In germline, CDR1 is SGDLS, CDR2 YYNGEE.

CDR3 protein: CASRGQGRNEQFF. CDR3 nucleotide sequence: TGTGCCAGTAGGGGACAGGGTAGGAATGAGCAGTTCTTC. V gene TRBV19 combines with J gene TRBJ2-1; 9 nucleotides align to TRBD1. The V segment lost 6 bases and the J segment 7 bases; nucleotides outside the gene matches: 4. This CDR3 is 13 amino acids long. Germline CDR1 and CDR2: LNHDA and SQIVND (reference sequence).

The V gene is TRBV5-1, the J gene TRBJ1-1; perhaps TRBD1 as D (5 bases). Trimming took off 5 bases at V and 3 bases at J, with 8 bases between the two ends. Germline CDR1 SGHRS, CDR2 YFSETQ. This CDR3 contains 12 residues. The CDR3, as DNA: TGCGCCAGCAGGCGGGGGGACACTGAAGCTTTCTTT. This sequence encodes CASRRGDTEAFF.

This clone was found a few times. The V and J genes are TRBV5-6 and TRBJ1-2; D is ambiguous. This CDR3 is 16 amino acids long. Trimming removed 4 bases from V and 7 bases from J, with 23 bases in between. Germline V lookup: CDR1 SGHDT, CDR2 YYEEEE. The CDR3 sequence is CASSPPGATYLLGYTF. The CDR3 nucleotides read TGTGCCAGCAGCCCCCCCGGTGCGACGTACCTTCTTGGCTACACCTTC.

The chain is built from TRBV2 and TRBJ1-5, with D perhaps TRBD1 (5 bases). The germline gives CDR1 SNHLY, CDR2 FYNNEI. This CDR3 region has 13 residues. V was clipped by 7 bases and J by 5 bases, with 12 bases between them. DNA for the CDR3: TGTGCCAGCAAGGGGCAGGGAGATCAGCCCCAGCATTTT. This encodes CASKGQGDQPQHF.

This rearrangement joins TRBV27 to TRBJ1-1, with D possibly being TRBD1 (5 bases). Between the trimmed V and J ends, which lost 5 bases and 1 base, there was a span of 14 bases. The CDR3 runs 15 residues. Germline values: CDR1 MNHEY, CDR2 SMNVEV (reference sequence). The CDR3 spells CASSPRQPRNTEAFF. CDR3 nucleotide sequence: TGTGCCAGCAGTCCACGACAGCCACGGAACACTGAAGCTTTCTTT.

The chain's CDR3 is CASRDDPSGANVLTF. The CDR3 bases are TGTGCCAGCAGGGATGACCCCTCTGGGGCCAACGTCCTGACTTTC. The chain carries TRBV7-3 and TRBJ2-6; no clear D. Per the germline V gene, CDR1 is SGHTA and CDR2 is FQGTGA. With 6 bases removed from V and 0 bases from J, the gap between germline ends came to 9 bases. The CDR3 has 15 amino acids.

In nucleotides, the CDR3 is TGTGCCAGTAGCGAACAGGGTAGCGGGGAGCTGTTTTTT. Its translation is CASSEQGSGELFF. The rearrangement joins TRBV19 to TRBJ2-2; D is perhaps TRBD1 (6 bases). Per the germline V gene, CDR1 is LNHDA and CDR2 is SQIVND (reference sequence). V dropped 6 bases and J dropped 7 bases, with 12 bases sitting between them. The CDR3 has 13 residues. The whole variable domain, remainder taken from reference TRBV19 and TRBJ2-2, is DGGITQSPKYLFRKEGQNVTLSCEQNLNHDAMYWYRQDPGQGLRLIYYSQIVNDFQKGDIAEGYSVSREKKESFPLTVTSAQKNPTAFYLCASSEQGSGELFFGEGSRLTVL.